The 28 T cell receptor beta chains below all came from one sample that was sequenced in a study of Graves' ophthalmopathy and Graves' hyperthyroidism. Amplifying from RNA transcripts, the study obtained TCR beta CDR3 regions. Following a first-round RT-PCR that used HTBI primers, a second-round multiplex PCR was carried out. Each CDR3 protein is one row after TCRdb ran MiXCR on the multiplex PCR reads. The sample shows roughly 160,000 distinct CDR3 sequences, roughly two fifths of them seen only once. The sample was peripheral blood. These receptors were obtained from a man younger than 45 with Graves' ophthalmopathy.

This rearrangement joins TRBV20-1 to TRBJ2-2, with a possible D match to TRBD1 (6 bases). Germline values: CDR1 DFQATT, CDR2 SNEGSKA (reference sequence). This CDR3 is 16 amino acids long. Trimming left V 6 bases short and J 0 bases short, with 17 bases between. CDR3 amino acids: CSAPGTSPANTGELFF. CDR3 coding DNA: TGCAGTGCCCCCGGGACAAGTCCTGCGAACACCGGGGAGCTGTTTTTT.

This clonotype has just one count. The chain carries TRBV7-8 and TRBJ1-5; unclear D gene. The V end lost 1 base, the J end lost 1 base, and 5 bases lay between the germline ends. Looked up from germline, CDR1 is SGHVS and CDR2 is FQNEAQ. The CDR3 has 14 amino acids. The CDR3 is CASSLERSNQPQHF. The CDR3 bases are TGTGCCAGCAGCTTAGAACGGAGCAATCAGCCCCAGCATTTT.

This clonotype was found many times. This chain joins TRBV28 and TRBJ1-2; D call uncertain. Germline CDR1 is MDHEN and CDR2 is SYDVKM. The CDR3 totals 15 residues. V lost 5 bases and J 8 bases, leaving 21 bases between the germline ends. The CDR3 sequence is CASSAWERSLGGYTF. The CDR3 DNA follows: TGTGCCAGCAGTGCTTGGGAACGATCTCTCGGAGGCTACACCTTC.

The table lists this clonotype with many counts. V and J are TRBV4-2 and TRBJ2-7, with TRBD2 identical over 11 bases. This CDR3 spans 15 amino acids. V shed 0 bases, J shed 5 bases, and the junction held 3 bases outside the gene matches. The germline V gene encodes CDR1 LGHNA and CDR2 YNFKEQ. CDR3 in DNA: TGTGCCAGCAGCCAAGATACTAGCGGGAGCGACGAGCAGTACTTC. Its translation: CASSQDTSGSDEQYF.

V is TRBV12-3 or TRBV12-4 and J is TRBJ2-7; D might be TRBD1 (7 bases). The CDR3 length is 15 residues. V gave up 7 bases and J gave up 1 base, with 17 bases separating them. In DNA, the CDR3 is TGTGCCAGCACCCGGGGGACAGTGAATTCCTACGAGCAGTACTTC. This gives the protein CASTRGTVNSYEQYF.

CDR3 loop: CAGGNSYEQYF. DNA of the CDR3: TGTGCCGGGGGCAACTCCTACGAGCAGTACTTC. The chain links TRBV2 to TRBJ2-7, with D maybe TRBD1 (6 bases). The germline V gene encodes CDR1 SNHLY and CDR2 FYNNEI. The CDR3 consists of 11 residues. Trimming cost V 11 bases and J 0 bases, with 8 bases left between them.

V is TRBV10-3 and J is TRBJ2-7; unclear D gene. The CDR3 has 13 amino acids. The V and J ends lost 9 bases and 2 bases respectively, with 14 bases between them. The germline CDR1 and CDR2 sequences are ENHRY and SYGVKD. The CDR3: CAISRERTYEQYF. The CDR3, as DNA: TGTGCCATTAGTAGGGAACGAACCTACGAGCAGTACTTC.

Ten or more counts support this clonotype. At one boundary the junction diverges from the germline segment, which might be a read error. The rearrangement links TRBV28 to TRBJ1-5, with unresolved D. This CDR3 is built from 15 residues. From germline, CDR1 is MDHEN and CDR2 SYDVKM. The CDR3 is CASGRDSISSQPQHF. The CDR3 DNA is TGTGCCAGCGGCCGTGACTCCATTAGCAGTCAGCCCCAGCATTTT.

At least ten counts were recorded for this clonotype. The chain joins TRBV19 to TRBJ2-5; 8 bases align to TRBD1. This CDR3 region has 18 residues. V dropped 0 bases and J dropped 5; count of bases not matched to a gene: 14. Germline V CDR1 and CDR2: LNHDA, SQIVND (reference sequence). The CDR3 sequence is CASSIDGGTGILGETQYF. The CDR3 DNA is TGTGCCAGTAGTATAGATGGGGGGACAGGCATCCTCGGGGAGACCCAGTACTTC. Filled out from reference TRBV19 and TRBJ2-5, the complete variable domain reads DGGITQSPKYLFRKEGQNVTLSCEQNLNHDAMYWYRQDPGQGLRLIYYSQIVNDFQKGDIAEGYSVSREKKESFPLTVTSAQKNPTAFYLCASSIDGGTGILGETQYFGPGTRLLVL.

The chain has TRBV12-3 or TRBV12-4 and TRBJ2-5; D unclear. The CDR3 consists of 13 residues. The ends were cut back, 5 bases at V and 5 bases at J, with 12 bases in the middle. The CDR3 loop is CASSDPVRETQYF. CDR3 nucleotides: TGTGCCAGCAGTGACCCCGTCAGGGAGACCCAGTACTTC.

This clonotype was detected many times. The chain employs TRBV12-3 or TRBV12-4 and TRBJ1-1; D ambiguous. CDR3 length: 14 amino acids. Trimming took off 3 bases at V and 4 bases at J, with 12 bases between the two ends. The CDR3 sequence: CASSFGGLATEAFF. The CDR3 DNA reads TGTGCCAGCAGTTTTGGTGGGTTGGCCACTGAAGCTTTCTTT.

The CDR3, as DNA: TGTGCCAGCAGCTTAGGCGACGGGGATTATGGCTACACCTTC. This encodes CASSLGDGDYGYTF. The chain is built from TRBV11-2 and TRBJ1-2; D gene uncertain. V lost 1 base and J lost 5, with 11 bases in between. From germline, CDR1 is SGHAT and CDR2 FQNNGV. This CDR3 spans 14 amino acids. Full variable domain (missing parts from reference TRBV11-2 and TRBJ1-2): EAGVAQSPRYKIIEKRQSVAFWCNPISGHATLYWYQQILGQGPKLLIQFQNNGVVDDSQLPKDRFSAERLKGVDSTLKIQPAKLEDSAVYLCASSLGDGDYGYTFGSGTRLTVV.

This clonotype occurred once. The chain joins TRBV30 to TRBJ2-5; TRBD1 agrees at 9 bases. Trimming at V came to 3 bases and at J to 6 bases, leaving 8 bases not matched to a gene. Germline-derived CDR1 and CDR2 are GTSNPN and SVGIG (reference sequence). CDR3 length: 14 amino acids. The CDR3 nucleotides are TGTGCCTGGAGACCGGGACAGGGTACGCAGACCCAGTACTTC. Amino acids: CAWRPGQGTQTQYF.

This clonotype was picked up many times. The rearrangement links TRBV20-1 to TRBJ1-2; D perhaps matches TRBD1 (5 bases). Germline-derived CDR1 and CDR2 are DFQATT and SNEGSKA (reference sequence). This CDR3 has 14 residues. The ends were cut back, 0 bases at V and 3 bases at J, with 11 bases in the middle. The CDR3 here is CSARDRRGDYGYTF. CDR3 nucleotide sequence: TGCAGTGCTAGAGATAGGAGGGGTGACTATGGCTACACCTTC.

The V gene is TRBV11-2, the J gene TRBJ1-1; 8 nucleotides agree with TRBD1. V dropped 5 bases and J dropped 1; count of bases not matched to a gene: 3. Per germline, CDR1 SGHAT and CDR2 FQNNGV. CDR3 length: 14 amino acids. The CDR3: CASSQQGENTEAFF. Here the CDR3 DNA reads TGTGCCAGCAGCCAACAGGGGGAGAACACTGAAGCTTTCTTT.

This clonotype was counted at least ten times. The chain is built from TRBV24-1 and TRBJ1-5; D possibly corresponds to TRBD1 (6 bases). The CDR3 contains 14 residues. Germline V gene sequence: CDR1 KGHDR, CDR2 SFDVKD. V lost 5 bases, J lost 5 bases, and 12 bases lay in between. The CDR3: CATSGRTAYQPQHF. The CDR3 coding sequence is TGTGCCACCAGTGGTAGGACAGCCTATCAGCCCCAGCATTTT.

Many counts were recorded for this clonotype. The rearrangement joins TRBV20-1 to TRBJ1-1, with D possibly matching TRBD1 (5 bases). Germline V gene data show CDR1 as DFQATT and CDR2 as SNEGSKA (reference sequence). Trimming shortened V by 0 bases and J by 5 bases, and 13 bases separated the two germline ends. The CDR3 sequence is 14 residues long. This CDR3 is CSARETWGLTEAFF. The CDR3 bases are TGCAGTGCTAGAGAGACCTGGGGGTTAACTGAAGCTTTCTTT.

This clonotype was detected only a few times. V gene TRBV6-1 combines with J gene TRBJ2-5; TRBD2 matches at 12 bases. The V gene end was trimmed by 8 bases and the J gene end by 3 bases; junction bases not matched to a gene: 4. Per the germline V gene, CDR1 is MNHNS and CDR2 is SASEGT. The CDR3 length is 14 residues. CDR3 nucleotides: TGTGCCAGCGCAAGACTAGCGGGAGAAGAGACCCAGTACTTC. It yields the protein CASARLAGEETQYF.

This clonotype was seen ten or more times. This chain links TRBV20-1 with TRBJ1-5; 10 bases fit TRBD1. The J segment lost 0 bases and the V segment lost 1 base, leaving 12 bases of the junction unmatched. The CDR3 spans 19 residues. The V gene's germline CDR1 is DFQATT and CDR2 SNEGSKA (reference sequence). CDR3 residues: CSARGGQGRNLYSNQPQHF. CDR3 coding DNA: TGCAGTGCTAGAGGGGGACAGGGGCGAAACTTATATAGCAATCAGCCCCAGCATTTT.

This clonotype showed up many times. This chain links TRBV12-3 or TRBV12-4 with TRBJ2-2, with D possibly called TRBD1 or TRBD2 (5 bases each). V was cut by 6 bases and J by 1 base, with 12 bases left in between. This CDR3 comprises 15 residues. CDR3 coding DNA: TGTGCCAGCAGCCGGGACGGGCTGAACACCGGGGAGCTGTTTTTT. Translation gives CASSRDGLNTGELFF.

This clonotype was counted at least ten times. The CDR3 is CASSRSDRTYEQYF. The CDR3 DNA reads as TGCGCCAGCAGTAGAAGTGACAGGACCTACGAGCAGTACTTC. This chain links TRBV5-1 with TRBJ2-7; TRBD1 might be the D (6 bases). The CDR3 loop spans 14 amino acids. The germline CDR1 and CDR2 sequences are SGHRS and YFSETQ. V lost 5 bases and J 2 bases, leaving 14 bases between the germline ends.

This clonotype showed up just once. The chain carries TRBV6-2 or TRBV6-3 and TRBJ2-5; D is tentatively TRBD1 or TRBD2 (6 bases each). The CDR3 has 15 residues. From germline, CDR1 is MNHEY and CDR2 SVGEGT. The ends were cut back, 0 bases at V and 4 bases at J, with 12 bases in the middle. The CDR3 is CASSYSSSGAETQYF. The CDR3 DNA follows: TGTGCCAGCAGTTACTCGAGTTCGGGGGCAGAGACCCAGTACTTC.

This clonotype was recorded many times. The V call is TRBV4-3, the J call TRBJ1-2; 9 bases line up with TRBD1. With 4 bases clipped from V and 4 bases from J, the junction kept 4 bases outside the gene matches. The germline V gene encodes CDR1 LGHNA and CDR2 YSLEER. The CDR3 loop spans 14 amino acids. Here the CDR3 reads CASSRTGGTYGYTF. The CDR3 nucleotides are TGCGCCAGCAGCCGTACAGGGGGCACCTATGGCTACACCTTC.

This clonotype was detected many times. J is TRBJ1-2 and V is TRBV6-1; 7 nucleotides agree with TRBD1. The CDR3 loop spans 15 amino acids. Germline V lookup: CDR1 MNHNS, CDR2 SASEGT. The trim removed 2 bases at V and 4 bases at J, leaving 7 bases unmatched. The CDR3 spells CASSEIVRDSYGYTF. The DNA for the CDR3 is TGTGCCAGCAGTGAAATAGTACGGGACAGCTATGGCTACACCTTC.

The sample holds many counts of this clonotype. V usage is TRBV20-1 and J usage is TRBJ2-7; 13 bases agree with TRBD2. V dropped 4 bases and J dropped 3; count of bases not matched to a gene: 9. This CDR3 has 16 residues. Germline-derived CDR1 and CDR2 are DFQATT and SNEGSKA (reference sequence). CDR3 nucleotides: TGCAGTGCTACCTCCGGGACTAGCGGGGCGCTCTACGAGCAGTACTTC. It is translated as CSATSGTSGALYEQYF.

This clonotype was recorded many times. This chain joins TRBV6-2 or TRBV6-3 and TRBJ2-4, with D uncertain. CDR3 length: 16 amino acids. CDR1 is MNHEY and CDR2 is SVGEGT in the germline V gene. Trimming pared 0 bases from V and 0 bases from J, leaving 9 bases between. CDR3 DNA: TGTGCCAGCAGTTACTCTCTGTTTGTAGCCAAAAACATTCAGTACTTC. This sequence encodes CASSYSLFVAKNIQYF.

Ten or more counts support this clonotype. CDR3 protein: CATSDPTTNTGELFF. The CDR3, as DNA: TGTGCCACCAGTGACCCCACAACGAACACCGGGGAGCTGTTTTTT. The V and J genes are TRBV24-1 and TRBJ2-2; no definite D call. The CDR3 has 15 amino acids. Germline CDR1 is KGHDR and CDR2 is SFDVKD. Trimming took off 4 bases at V and 0 bases at J, with 8 bases between the two ends.

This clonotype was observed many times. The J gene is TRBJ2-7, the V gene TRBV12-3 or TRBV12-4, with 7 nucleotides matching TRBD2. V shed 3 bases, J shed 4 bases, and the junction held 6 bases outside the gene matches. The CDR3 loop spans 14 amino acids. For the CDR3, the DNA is TGTGCCAGCAGTTTGATCCAGCGGGGTTACGAGCAGTACTTC. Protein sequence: CASSLIQRGYEQYF.